Listed below are T cell receptor beta chains from one sample, sequenced in a study of T cell responses to AZD1222 COVID-19 vaccine. This table comes from immunoSEQ multiplex PCR, and its TCRdb copy is limited to in-frame clones, with some not included. The data show some 90,000 clones, with about 87% seen just once and approximately 15% held by the top ten. The material was peripheral blood, obtained on day 0 of AZD1222 vaccination. These receptors came from an adult in good health. Both conserved end residues are part of each CDR3. Fields, in order: V gene, clone size, J gene, CDR3 protein. Clone size is given for some rows only: seen once, a few or many times, or a class if the clone is expanded.

v_gene: TRBV6-6
abundance: .
j_gene: TRBJ2-1
CDR3aa: CASSYPGQPYNEQFF

v_gene: TRBV11-2
abundance: .
j_gene: TRBJ2-5
CDR3aa: CASSLSGETQYF

v_gene: TRBV3-1/TRBV3-2
abundance: once
j_gene: TRBJ2-7
CDR3aa: CASSQRGSTYEQYF

v_gene: TRBV27
abundance: .
j_gene: TRBJ1-3
CDR3aa: CASSYDSSPGNTIYF

v_gene: TRBV19
abundance: .
j_gene: TRBJ1-5
CDR3aa: CASTLGAGTNQPQHF

v_gene: TRBV10-3
abundance: .
j_gene: TRBJ1-1
CDR3aa: CAISESEGGTGEAFF

v_gene: TRBV28
abundance: .
j_gene: TRBJ1-5
CDR3aa: CASSPRNSNQPQHF

v_gene: TRBV7-9
abundance: .
j_gene: TRBJ1-1
CDR3aa: CASSRRDRWTEAFF

v_gene: TRBV3-1/TRBV3-2
abundance: .
j_gene: TRBJ2-3
CDR3aa: CASSQPRTGVPDTQYF

v_gene: TRBV2
abundance: .
j_gene: TRBJ1-3
CDR3aa: CASRLGSGNTIYF

v_gene: TRBV3-1/TRBV3-2
abundance: .
j_gene: TRBJ1-2
CDR3aa: CASSQRRTGGLYGYTF

v_gene: TRBV6-2/TRBV6-3
abundance: once
j_gene: TRBJ2-1
CDR3aa: CASSFLYLYNEQFF

v_gene: TRBV5-4
abundance: .
j_gene: TRBJ1-2
CDR3aa: CASSLDREYGYTF

v_gene: TRBV2
abundance: .
j_gene: TRBJ2-2
CDR3aa: CASSSQGGRAGELFF

v_gene: TRBV2
abundance: .
j_gene: TRBJ1-5
CDR3aa: CATRADSNQPQHF

v_gene: TRBV7-2
abundance: few
j_gene: TRBJ1-2
CDR3aa: CASSLRDRAYGYTF

v_gene: TRBV6-4
abundance: .
j_gene: TRBJ1-5
CDR3aa: CASSDSGGWDQPQHF

v_gene: TRBV19
abundance: few
j_gene: TRBJ1-6
CDR3aa: CASRRRDSNSPLHF

v_gene: TRBV29-1
abundance: .
j_gene: TRBJ2-5
CDR3aa: CSVGDGQETQYF

v_gene: TRBV13
abundance: once
j_gene: TRBJ1-2
CDR3aa: CASSLGRGGDYGYTF

v_gene: TRBV6-5
abundance: .
j_gene: TRBJ2-1
CDR3aa: CASTGTGNNEQFF

v_gene: TRBV4-1
abundance: few
j_gene: TRBJ1-3
CDR3aa: CASSQATGIGNTIYF

v_gene: TRBV19
abundance: few
j_gene: TRBJ2-7
CDR3aa: CASSMDTLYEQYF

v_gene: TRBV2
abundance: .
j_gene: TRBJ2-7
CDR3aa: CASSRDRDYEQYF

v_gene: TRBV9
abundance: .
j_gene: TRBJ1-3
CDR3aa: CASKGENTIYF

v_gene: TRBV28
abundance: .
j_gene: TRBJ2-1
CDR3aa: CASPTRETQISSYNEQFF

v_gene: TRBV2
abundance: .
j_gene: TRBJ1-1
CDR3aa: CASSGTGEAFF

v_gene: TRBV3-1/TRBV3-2
abundance: .
j_gene: TRBJ2-1
CDR3aa: CASAFGGNHNEQFF

v_gene: TRBV28
abundance: .
j_gene: TRBJ2-7
CDR3aa: CASTGGPHEQYF

v_gene: TRBV19
abundance: .
j_gene: TRBJ1-2
CDR3aa: CASQDLNYGYTF

v_gene: TRBV4-1
abundance: once
j_gene: TRBJ2-7
CDR3aa: CASSQEGYGSSYEQYF

v_gene: TRBV14
abundance: .
j_gene: TRBJ2-1
CDR3aa: CASSQINNEQFF

v_gene: TRBV7-9
abundance: .
j_gene: TRBJ1-1
CDR3aa: CASSFIVTEAFF

v_gene: TRBV5-4
abundance: .
j_gene: TRBJ1-6
CDR3aa: CASSKVASSYNSPLHF

v_gene: TRBV7-9
abundance: .
j_gene: TRBJ1-1
CDR3aa: CASRGFRNTEAFF

v_gene: TRBV28
abundance: .
j_gene: TRBJ1-4
CDR3aa: CASSLPTGDEKLFF

v_gene: TRBV5-1
abundance: .
j_gene: TRBJ1-2
CDR3aa: CASSVTGTGDGYTF

v_gene: TRBV6-5
abundance: .
j_gene: TRBJ1-6
CDR3aa: CASNPSGGNSPLHF

v_gene: TRBV5-8
abundance: .
j_gene: TRBJ2-7
CDR3aa: CASSLILTYEQYF

v_gene: TRBV28
abundance: .
j_gene: TRBJ1-2
CDR3aa: CASSFSLGTGNYGYTF

v_gene: TRBV3-1/TRBV3-2
abundance: once
j_gene: TRBJ2-5
CDR3aa: CASSQGRTGVGETQYF

v_gene: TRBV2
abundance: .
j_gene: TRBJ1-3
CDR3aa: CASRHGTEGNTIYF

v_gene: TRBV28
abundance: .
j_gene: TRBJ1-1
CDR3aa: CASSFATYRNTEAFF

v_gene: TRBV19
abundance: .
j_gene: TRBJ1-2
CDR3aa: CASSIDRSRRGYTF

v_gene: TRBV7-9
abundance: .
j_gene: TRBJ1-5
CDR3aa: CASSLGLGPQHF

v_gene: TRBV6-1
abundance: .
j_gene: TRBJ2-7
CDR3aa: CASSGVGTGFSYEQYF

v_gene: TRBV5-5
abundance: once
j_gene: TRBJ2-7
CDR3aa: CASSLGWGPADEQYF

v_gene: TRBV5-4
abundance: few
j_gene: TRBJ2-7
CDR3aa: CASSFLYEQYF

v_gene: TRBV7-2
abundance: .
j_gene: TRBJ2-7
CDR3aa: CASSTGQGRTYEQYF

v_gene: TRBV5-6
abundance: .
j_gene: TRBJ1-4
CDR3aa: CASSDMTGLTEKLFF

v_gene: TRBV21-1
abundance: .
j_gene: TRBJ1-5
CDR3aa: CASSNLDRGPPGNGSNQPQHF

v_gene: TRBV7-9
abundance: .
j_gene: TRBJ2-1
CDR3aa: CASSRFSGSLGDRLFF

v_gene: TRBV30
abundance: .
j_gene: TRBJ1-5
CDR3aa: CAWSVDSNQPQHF

v_gene: TRBV4-2
abundance: .
j_gene: TRBJ2-1
CDR3aa: CASSRTSGPSYNEQFF

v_gene: TRBV12-3/TRBV12-4
abundance: .
j_gene: TRBJ1-2
CDR3aa: CASSRRDIGYTF

v_gene: TRBV28
abundance: .
j_gene: TRBJ2-1
CDR3aa: CASSLLPTRGLGYNEQFF

v_gene: TRBV18
abundance: .
j_gene: TRBJ2-5
CDR3aa: CASSPGGGETQYF